What follows is one T cell receptor (beta chain) and its context. Data came from immunoSEQ multiplex PCR; TCRdb stores just in-frame clones and leaves some out. The sample has 2 million to 2.5 million clones; 95% are singletons. The record originates from a study of shared clonotypes between healthy human individuals. Germline lookup yields CDR1 MNHNS and CDR2 SASEGT. V lost 6 bases, J lost 4 bases, and 15 bases lay in between. CDR3 size: 14 residues. The specimen was naive CD4+ T cells sorted from blood. Subset reported: CD45RA+ positively selected. This clonotype was obtained from a man between 18 and 35 years old in good health. The chain links TRBV6-1 to TRBJ2-5; TRBD2 might be the D (5 bases). The CDR3 loop is CASRETYGRETQYF. The CDR3 coding sequence is TGTGCCAGCAGAGAGACATATGGGAGAGAGACCCAGTACTTC.